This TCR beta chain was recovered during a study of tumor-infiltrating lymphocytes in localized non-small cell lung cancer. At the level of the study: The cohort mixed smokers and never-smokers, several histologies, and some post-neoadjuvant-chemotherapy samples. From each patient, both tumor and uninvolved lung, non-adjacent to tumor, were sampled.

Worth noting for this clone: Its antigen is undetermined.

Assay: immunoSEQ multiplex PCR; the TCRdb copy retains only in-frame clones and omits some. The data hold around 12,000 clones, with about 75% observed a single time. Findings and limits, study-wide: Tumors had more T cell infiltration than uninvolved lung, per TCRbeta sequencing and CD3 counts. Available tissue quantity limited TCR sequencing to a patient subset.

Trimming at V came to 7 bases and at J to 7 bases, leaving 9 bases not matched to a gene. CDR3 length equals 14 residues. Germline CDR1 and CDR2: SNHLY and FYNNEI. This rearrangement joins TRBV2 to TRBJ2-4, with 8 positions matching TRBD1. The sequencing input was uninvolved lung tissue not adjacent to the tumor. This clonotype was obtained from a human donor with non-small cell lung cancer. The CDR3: CASIRPTGGNIQYF. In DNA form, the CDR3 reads TGTGCCAGCATTCGACCTACAGGGGGGAACATTCAGTACTTC.